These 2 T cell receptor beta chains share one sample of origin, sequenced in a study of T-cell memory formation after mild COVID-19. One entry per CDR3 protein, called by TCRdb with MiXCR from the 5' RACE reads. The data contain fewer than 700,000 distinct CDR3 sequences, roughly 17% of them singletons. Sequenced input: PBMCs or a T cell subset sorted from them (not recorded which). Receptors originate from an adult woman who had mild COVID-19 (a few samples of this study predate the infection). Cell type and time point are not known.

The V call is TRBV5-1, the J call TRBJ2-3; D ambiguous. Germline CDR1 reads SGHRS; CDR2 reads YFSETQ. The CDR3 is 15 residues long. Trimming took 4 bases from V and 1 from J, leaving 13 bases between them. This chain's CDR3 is CASSPGLGGTDTQYF. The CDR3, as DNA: TGCGCCAGCAGCCCGGGCCTGGGTGGCACAGATACGCAGTATTTT.

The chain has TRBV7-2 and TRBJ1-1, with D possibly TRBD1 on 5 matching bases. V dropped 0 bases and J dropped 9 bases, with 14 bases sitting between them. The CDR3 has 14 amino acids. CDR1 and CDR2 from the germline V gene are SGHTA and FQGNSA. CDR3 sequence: CASSLAPSRGKAFF. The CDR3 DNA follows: TGTGCCAGCAGCTTAGCTCCTAGTAGGGGTAAAGCTTTCTTT.